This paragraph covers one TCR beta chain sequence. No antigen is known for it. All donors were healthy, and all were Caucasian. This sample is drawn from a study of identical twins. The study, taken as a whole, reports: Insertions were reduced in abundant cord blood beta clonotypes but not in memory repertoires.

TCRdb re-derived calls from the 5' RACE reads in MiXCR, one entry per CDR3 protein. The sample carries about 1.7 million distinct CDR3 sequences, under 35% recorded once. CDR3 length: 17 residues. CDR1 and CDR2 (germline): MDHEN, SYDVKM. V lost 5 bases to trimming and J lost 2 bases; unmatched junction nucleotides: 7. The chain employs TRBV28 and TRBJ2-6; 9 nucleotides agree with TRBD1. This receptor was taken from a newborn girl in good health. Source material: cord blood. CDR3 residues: CASSHYRGRPGANVLTF. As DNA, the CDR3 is TGTGCCAGCAGTCACTACAGGGGGCGGCCTGGGGCCAACGTCCTGACTTTC.